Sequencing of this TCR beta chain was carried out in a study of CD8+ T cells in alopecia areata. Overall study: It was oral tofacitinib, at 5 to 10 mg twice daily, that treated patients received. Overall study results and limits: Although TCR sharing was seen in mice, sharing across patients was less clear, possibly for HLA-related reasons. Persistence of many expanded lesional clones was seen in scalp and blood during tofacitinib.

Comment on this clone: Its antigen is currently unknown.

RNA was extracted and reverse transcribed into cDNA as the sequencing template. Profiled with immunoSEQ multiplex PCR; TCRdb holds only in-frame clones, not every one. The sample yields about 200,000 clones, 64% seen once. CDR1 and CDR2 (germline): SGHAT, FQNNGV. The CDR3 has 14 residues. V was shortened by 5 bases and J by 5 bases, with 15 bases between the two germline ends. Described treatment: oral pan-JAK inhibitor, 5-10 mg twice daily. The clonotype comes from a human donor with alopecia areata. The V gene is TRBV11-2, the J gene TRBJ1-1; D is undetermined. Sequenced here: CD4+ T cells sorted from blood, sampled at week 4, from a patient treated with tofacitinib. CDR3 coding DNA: TGTGCCAGCAGCCCTCTGGTGGGAAGGACTGAAGCTTTCTTT. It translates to CASSPLVGRTEAFF.